The 11 T cell receptor beta chains in this list originate from one sample, sequenced in a study of neoadjuvant nivolumab and ipilimumab in lung cancer. Sequencing was performed with immunoSEQ multiplex PCR; in TCRdb, only in-frame clones are kept and a portion is missing. Of 28,000 or so clones in the sample, 75% to 85% were seen once. The specimen was tumor tissue, collected after neoadjuvant nivolumab, alone or with ipilimumab, at or shortly before surgery. These receptors were taken from an adult with non-small cell lung cancer.

V and J are TRBV5-4 and TRBJ2-3; 11 bases align to TRBD2. Trimming cost V 4 bases and J 5 bases; bases outside gene matches: 6. The CDR3 runs 15 residues. The germline gives CDR1 SGHNT, CDR2 YYREEE (reference sequence). The CDR3 spells CASSRLAGMKDTQYF. The CDR3, as DNA: TGTGCCAGCAGCCGACTAGCGGGGATGAAAGATACGCAGTATTTT.

This chain connects TRBV19 to TRBJ2-5, with D perhaps TRBD2 (6 bases). Germline assignment: CDR1 LNHDA and CDR2 SQIVND (reference sequence). This CDR3 comprises 14 residues. Trimming took off 6 bases at V and 1 base at J, with 12 bases between the two ends. The CDR3 nucleotides read TGTGCCAGTAGCGGCGGGGCAGGCCAAGAGACCCAGTACTTC. This sequence encodes CASSGGAGQETQYF.

This chain connects TRBV15 to TRBJ2-3; D unclear. This CDR3 spans 15 amino acids. Germline loops: CDR1 LNHNV, CDR2 YYDKDF (reference sequence). V shed 1 base and J shed 6 bases, with 14 bases lying between them. CDR3 sequence (DNA): TGTGCCACCAGCAGAGCCGCAGTCCTGACGGATACGCAGTATTTT. Translating gives CATSRAAVLTDTQYF.

V is TRBV18 and J is TRBJ2-7; 10 positions agree with TRBD2. Germline CDR1 and CDR2: KGHSH and LQKENI. The CDR3 runs to 15 residues. V was clipped by 6 bases and J by 5 bases; unmatched bases: 10. CDR3 nucleotides: TGTGCCAGCTCCCCCCTGGGACTAGCGACTCACGAGCAGTACTTC. Protein product: CASSPLGLATHEQYF.

The rearrangement links TRBV7-3 to TRBJ1-1; 11 bases match TRBD1. The germline V gene encodes CDR1 SGHTA and CDR2 FQGTGA. The CDR3 totals 14 residues. V trimming: 5 bases; J trimming: 3 bases; junction bases outside the gene matches: 2. Written as DNA, the CDR3 is TGTGCCAGCAGCCGGACAGGGGGCGACACTGAAGCTTTCTTT. Residues: CASSRTGGDTEAFF.

In DNA form, the CDR3 reads TGTGCCAGCAGCCAACCGGACAGGGGAAGTGAAAAACTGTTTTTT. Amino acid sequence: CASSQPDRGSEKLFF. The rearrangement joins TRBV7-8 to TRBJ1-4; 9 positions match TRBD1. The CDR3 loop spans 15 amino acids. J gave up 7 bases and V 5 bases, and 8 bases lay outside the gene matches. Germline V gives CDR1 SGHVS, CDR2 FQNEAQ.

CDR3 region: CASSGKPSGSSYNEQFF. For the CDR3, the DNA is TGCGCCAGCTCCGGAAAACCTAGCGGGAGCTCCTACAATGAGCAGTTCTTC. V usage is TRBV4-1 and J usage is TRBJ2-1, with TRBD2 matching over 10 bases. The CDR3 consists of 17 residues. The V and J ends lost 8 bases and 0 bases, in that order; junction bases with no gene match: 10. Germline V CDR1 and CDR2: MGHRA, YSYEKL.

This rearrangement joins TRBV10-3 to TRBJ1-4, with D uncertain. The CDR3 contains 14 residues. With 4 bases removed from V and 3 bases from J, the gap between germline ends came to 9 bases. From germline, CDR1 is ENHRY and CDR2 SYGVKD. The DNA for the CDR3 is TGTGCCATCAGTGTGGCAGCTTCTAATGAAAAACTGTTTTTT. This encodes CAISVAASNEKLFF.

This sequence joins TRBV18 and TRBJ2-1; 14 bases match TRBD2. This CDR3 spans 17 amino acids. Trimming cost V 6 bases and J 7 bases; bases outside gene matches: 11. Looked up from germline, CDR1 is KGHSH and CDR2 is LQKENI. Here the CDR3 reads CASSFGTSGSGRNEQFF. The CDR3 region has the DNA TGTGCCAGCTCGTTCGGGACTAGCGGGAGCGGTAGGAATGAGCAGTTCTTC.

This clone was picked up a small number of times. Other DNA sequences in the same sample also yield this CDR3. The chain employs TRBV18 and TRBJ2-5, with TRBD1 as a possible D gene (6 bases). The CDR3 is 14 amino acids. V gave up 0 bases and J gave up 3 bases, with 8 bases separating them. The germline gives CDR1 KGHSH, CDR2 LQKENI. This CDR3 is CASSPPDREETQYF. DNA for the CDR3: TGTGCCAGCTCACCACCGGACAGAGAAGAGACCCAGTACTTC.

The J gene is TRBJ2-7, the V gene TRBV30, with D tentatively TRBD1 (5 bases). The CDR3 has 15 amino acids. Germline V lookup: CDR1 GTSNPN, CDR2 SVGIG (reference sequence). V was trimmed by 0 bases and J by 1 base, leaving 13 bases between them. The CDR3 here is CAWSVQVGLSYEQYF. In nucleotides, the CDR3 is TGTGCCTGGAGTGTACAGGTAGGGCTGTCCTACGAGCAGTACTTC.